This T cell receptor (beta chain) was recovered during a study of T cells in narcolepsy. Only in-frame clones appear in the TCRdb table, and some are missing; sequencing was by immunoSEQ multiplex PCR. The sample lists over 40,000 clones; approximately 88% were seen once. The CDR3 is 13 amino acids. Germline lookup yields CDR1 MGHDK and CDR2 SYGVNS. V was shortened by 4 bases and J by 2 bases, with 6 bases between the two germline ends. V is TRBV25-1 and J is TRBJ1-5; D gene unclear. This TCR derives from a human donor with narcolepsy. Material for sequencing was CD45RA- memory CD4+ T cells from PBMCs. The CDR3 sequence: CASSASGNQPQHF. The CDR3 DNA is TGTGCCAGCAGTGCTTCGGGCAATCAGCCCCAGCATTTT.